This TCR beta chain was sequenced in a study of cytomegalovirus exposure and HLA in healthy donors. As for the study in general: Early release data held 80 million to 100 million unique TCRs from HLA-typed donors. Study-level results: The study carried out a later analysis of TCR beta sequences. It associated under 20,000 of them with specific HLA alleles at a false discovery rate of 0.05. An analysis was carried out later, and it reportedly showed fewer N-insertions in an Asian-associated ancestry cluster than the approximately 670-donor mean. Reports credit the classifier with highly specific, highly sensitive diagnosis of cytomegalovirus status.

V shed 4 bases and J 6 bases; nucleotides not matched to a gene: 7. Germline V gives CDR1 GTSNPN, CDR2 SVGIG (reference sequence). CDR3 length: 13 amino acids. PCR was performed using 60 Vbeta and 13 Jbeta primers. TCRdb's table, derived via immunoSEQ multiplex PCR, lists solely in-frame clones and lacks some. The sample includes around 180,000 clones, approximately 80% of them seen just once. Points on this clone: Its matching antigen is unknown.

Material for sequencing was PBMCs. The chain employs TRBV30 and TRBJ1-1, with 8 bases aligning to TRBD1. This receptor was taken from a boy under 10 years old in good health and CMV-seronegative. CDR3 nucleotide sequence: TGTGCCTGGACCCGGACAGGGCATCCTGAAGCTTTCTTT. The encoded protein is CAWTRTGHPEAFF.